These T cell receptor beta chains were read from a single sample in a study of blood T cell repertoires in COVID-19. Some clones are missing from TCRdb's copy, which holds only in-frame ones; the method was immunoSEQ multiplex PCR. The sample carries under 250,000 clones, 75% to 90% recorded once. The sample consisted of peripheral blood. All receptors derive from a woman in her thirties or forties with acute or convalescent COVID-19. CDR3s include the opening cysteine and the closing phenylalanine or tryptophan.

J: TRBJ1-2
V: TRBV7-9
CDR3: CASSSPGLGGYTF

J: TRBJ1-6
V: TRBV4-1
CDR3: CASSQRTGSSPLHF

J: TRBJ2-1
V: TRBV10-3
CDR3: CAIWTGGWGEQFF

J: TRBJ2-2
V: TRBV25-1
CDR3: CASRSQGAAGELFF

J: TRBJ2-1
V: TRBV19
CDR3: CASRMDRGAYNEQFF

J: TRBJ1-4
V: TRBV2
CDR3: CASSRTGTLFF

J: TRBJ1-1
V: TRBV6-5
CDR3: CASSYRVTEAFF

J: TRBJ2-1
V: TRBV5-1
CDR3: CASSLGASGGAFDEQFF

J: TRBJ1-1
V: TRBV3-1/TRBV3-2
CDR3: CASSFGEDTEAFF

J: TRBJ1-5
V: TRBV2
CDR3: CASSERAVRSNQPQHF